Presented here are 31 T cell receptor beta chains from one specimen sequenced in a study of molecular identifiers for immune sequencing clone quantification. Each CDR3 protein is one row after TCRdb ran MiXCR on the PCR reads. The sample comprises around 460,000 distinct CDR3 sequences, less than 30% of which are singletons, and under 0.8% rests with the top ten. Sequenced input: naive CD8+ T cells from blood, with Jurkat cell RNA spiked in. Subset defined: FACS-sorted CD8+CD4-CCR7+CD45RA+ naive T cells. These receptor sequences come from a human donor in good health. Some libraries in this study had Jurkat cell RNA spiked in.

The V gene is TRBV25-1, the J gene TRBJ1-1; a weak D match, TRBD1 (5 bases). CDR1 MGHDK and CDR2 SYGVNS come from the germline V gene. The CDR3 totals 11 residues. V was trimmed by 1 base and J by 8 bases, leaving 5 bases between them. The CDR3 DNA is TGTGCCAGCAGTGAATCAGGGGAAGCTTTCTTT. It is translated as CASSESGEAFF.

This clonotype was counted many times. The chain employs TRBV4-1 and TRBJ2-2; D is undetermined. The CDR3 is 14 residues long. V lost 2 bases and J lost 4, with 8 bases in between. The germline V gene has CDR1 MGHRA and CDR2 YSYEKL. CDR3 amino acids: CASSQFMSTGELFF. CDR3 bases: TGCGCCAGCAGCCAATTCATGTCCACCGGGGAGCTGTTTTTT.

In this sample, this clonotype turned up many times. The rearrangement links TRBV20-1 to TRBJ2-7; 9 bases are a match to TRBD2. J lost 2 bases, V lost 0 bases, and 8 bases had no gene match. Looked up from germline, CDR1 is DFQATT and CDR2 is SNEGSKA (reference sequence). The CDR3 runs 16 residues. The CDR3 here is CSARDSLAGDTYEQYF. The DNA of the CDR3 is TGCAGTGCTAGAGATTCACTAGCGGGCGATACCTACGAGCAGTACTTC.

This clonotype turned up a few times. CDR3 bases: TGTGCCAGCAGTTCAGGGACTAGCGGCTTTCGTCGGACCCAGTACTTC. It translates to CASSSGTSGFRRTQYF. The genes are TRBV28 and TRBJ2-5; 11 bases match TRBD2. Germline CDR1 reads MDHEN; CDR2 reads SYDVKM. CDR3 length: 16 residues. Trimming took 4 bases from V and 7 from J; bases not matched to a gene: 11.

This clonotype was picked up a small number of times. The gene calls are TRBV7-9 and TRBJ1-1; 7 positions match TRBD1. The V segment lost 5 bases and the J segment 0 bases; nucleotides outside the gene matches: 6. CDR1 and CDR2 (germline): SEHNR, FQNEAQ (reference sequence). This CDR3 comprises 15 residues. The CDR3 DNA sequence: TGTGCCAGCAGCCCAGGGGGTTTCATGAACACTGAAGCTTTCTTT. It is translated as CASSPGGFMNTEAFF.

This clonotype was counted between two and nine times. The rearrangement links TRBV12-3 or TRBV12-4 to TRBJ1-2; 9 bases map to TRBD1. This CDR3 is 15 amino acids long. The junction had 10 bases not matched to a gene; V was cut back by 4 bases and J by 7 bases. CDR3 region: CASSSPGTGQRGYTF. The CDR3 DNA reads as TGTGCCAGCAGTTCACCAGGGACAGGGCAGCGTGGCTACACCTTC.

V gene TRBV3-1 combines with J gene TRBJ2-2; D remains ambiguous. Germline assignment: CDR1 LGHDT and CDR2 YNNKEL (reference sequence). V lost 0 bases to trimming and J lost 5 bases, with 19 bases between them. The CDR3 contains 18 residues. The CDR3 reads CASSQDPALDLNTGELFF. The CDR3 nucleotides are TGTGCCAGCAGCCAAGATCCCGCTCTTGACCTCAATACCGGGGAGCTGTTTTTT.

At least ten counts were recorded for this clonotype. The V call is TRBV27, the J call TRBJ2-7; D is unclear. V shed 6 bases and J shed 3 bases, with 12 bases lying between them. The CDR3 is made up of 13 amino acids. The V gene's germline CDR1 is MNHEY and CDR2 SMNVEV (reference sequence). The CDR3: CASSLGQVYEQYF. CDR3 in DNA: TGTGCCAGCAGCTTAGGGCAGGTCTACGAGCAGTACTTC.

This clonotype showed up many times. This chain joins TRBV28 and TRBJ1-1, with TRBD1 matching over 8 bases. In germline, CDR1 is MDHEN, CDR2 SYDVKM. V trimming: 6 bases; J trimming: 0 bases; junction bases outside the gene matches: 9. This CDR3 has 16 amino acids. CDR3 DNA sequence: TGTGCCAGCAGGGACAGGGCCGGGACCATGAACACTGAAGCTTTCTTT. It is translated as CASRDRAGTMNTEAFF.

With regard to this clonotype: A read error is possible here, since a much larger clone lies one base away. The chain has TRBV13 and TRBJ1-1; TRBD1 aligns across 7 bases. Germline assignment: CDR1 PRHDT and CDR2 FYEKMQ (reference sequence). The CDR3 is made up of 15 amino acids. V lost 2 bases to trimming and J lost 3 bases; unmatched junction nucleotides: 6. This CDR3 is CASSLTGTVDTEAFF. The DNA for the CDR3 is TGTGCCAGCAGCTTAACCGGGACAGTGGACACTGAAGCTTTCTTT.

In its sample, this clonotype was seen a few times. This sequence joins TRBV6-5 and TRBJ1-4, with D maybe TRBD1 (5 bases). Trimming cost V 2 bases and J 7 bases, with 11 bases left between them. The germline gives CDR1 MNHEY, CDR2 SVGAGI. The CDR3 sequence is 14 residues long. The DNA for the CDR3 is TGTGCCAGCAGTTACGACAGCACAGGTGAAAAACTGTTTTTT. This gives the protein CASSYDSTGEKLFF.

This clonotype was picked up many times. The chain carries TRBV6-5 and TRBJ2-7; D is unclear. CDR1 is MNHEY and CDR2 is SVGAGI in the germline V gene. The V end lost 5 bases, the J end lost 6 bases, and 17 bases lay between the germline ends. The CDR3 runs 14 residues. The CDR3 nucleotides read TGTGCCAGCAGTGGGTCCAGGAACTTGGGCGAGCAGTACTTC. Translation gives CASSGSRNLGEQYF.

This clonotype has a count of ten or more. This chain links TRBV30 with TRBJ1-5, with TRBD1 identical over 7 bases. CDR3 length: 14 residues. V lost 3 bases and J lost 3; bases outside the gene matches: 5. Germline V lookup: CDR1 GTSNPN, CDR2 SVGIG (reference sequence). CDR3 amino acids: CAWSGGGYNQPQHF. As DNA, the CDR3 is TGTGCCTGGAGCGGAGGGGGCTACAATCAGCCCCAGCATTTT.

This clonotype has ten or more counts. J is TRBJ1-1 and V is TRBV4-2, with D unclear. The V gene's germline CDR1 is LGHNA and CDR2 YNFKEQ. Trimming shortened V by 0 bases and J by 3 bases, and 14 bases separated the two germline ends. The CDR3 loop spans 16 amino acids. The CDR3: CASSQDRGRHDTEAFF. As DNA, the CDR3 is TGTGCCAGCAGCCAAGATCGAGGGAGACATGACACTGAAGCTTTCTTT.

The chain links TRBV9 to TRBJ2-1, with D possibly being TRBD1 (5 bases). Trimming left V 0 bases short and J 10 bases short, with 17 bases between. Germline V gene lookup returns CDR1 SGDLS and CDR2 YYNGEE. The CDR3 consists of 15 residues. CDR3 in amino acids: CASSVVGVEAREQFF. CDR3 coding DNA: TGTGCCAGCAGCGTAGTAGGGGTAGAGGCGAGGGAGCAGTTCTTC.

This clonotype was recorded many times. V gene TRBV12-3 or TRBV12-4 combines with J gene TRBJ2-3; possibly TRBD2 for D (5 bases). This CDR3 is built from 16 residues. Trimming left V 3 bases short and J 1 base short, with 14 bases between. CDR3 sequence (DNA): TGTGCCAGCAGTTTCGGACTCCATGAGGGCACAGATACGCAGTATTTT. It translates to CASSFGLHEGTDTQYF.

For this clonotype: This likely comes from a read error, as the CDR3 has no conserved phenylalanine or tryptophan at its end. The chain links TRBV20-1 to TRBJ2-7, with a tentative D call TRBD1 (6 bases). The CDR3 consists of 14 residues. The germline gives CDR1 DFQATT, CDR2 SNEGSKA (reference sequence). Trimming left V 5 bases short and J 4 bases short, with 18 bases between. The CDR3 here is CSAFDRLDRYEQYL. In nucleotides, the CDR3 is TGCAGTGCTTTCGACAGGCTAGACCGTTACGAGCAGTACCTC.

CDR3 protein: CASSPAWQGLSYEQYF. DNA of the CDR3: TGTGCCAGTAGTCCCGCCTGGCAGGGTCTGTCATACGAGCAGTACTTC. The gene calls are TRBV19 and TRBJ2-7; tentatively, D is TRBD1 (5 bases). The V gene lost 5 bases and the J gene lost 4 bases, with 21 bases spanning the gap. The CDR3 loop spans 16 amino acids. Germline V gene lookup returns CDR1 LNHDA and CDR2 SQIVND (reference sequence).

This clonotype was detected only a few times. Here the CDR3 reads CASSPQGSGATNEQFF. The CDR3 DNA follows: TGTGCCAGCTCACCCCAGGGGAGCGGAGCGACCAATGAGCAGTTCTTC. V is TRBV18 and J is TRBJ2-1, with D maybe TRBD1 (6 bases). Germline CDR1 KGHSH, CDR2 LQKENI. Trimming took off 3 bases at V and 6 bases at J, with 18 bases between the two ends. CDR3 length: 16 amino acids.

In its sample, this clonotype was seen a few times. The V gene is TRBV9, the J gene TRBJ1-1, with D perhaps TRBD1 (5 bases). The CDR3 loop spans 17 amino acids. V was clipped by 0 bases and J by 3 bases, with 18 bases between them. From germline, CDR1 is SGDLS and CDR2 YYNGEE. The CDR3 bases are TGTGCCAGCAGCGTAGATCAATTGGTCCTGGGGGACACTGAAGCTTTCTTT. As protein: CASSVDQLVLGDTEAFF.

This clonotype came up many times. V gene TRBV2 combines with J gene TRBJ2-1; the match to TRBD1 covers 7 bases. The trim removed 7 bases at V and 0 bases at J, leaving 3 bases unmatched. CDR3 length equals 14 residues. Germline assignment: CDR1 SNHLY and CDR2 FYNNEI. The CDR3 is CASTTGSSYNEQFF. The DNA for the CDR3 is TGTGCCAGCACGACAGGGAGCTCCTACAATGAGCAGTTCTTC.

This clonotype was seen only a few times. The chain links TRBV4-2 to TRBJ2-5; 8 bases are a match to TRBD2. Trimming removed 2 bases from V and 5 bases from J; junction bases left unmatched: 16. Germline loops: CDR1 LGHNA, CDR2 YNFKEQ. CDR3 length equals 18 residues. The chain's CDR3 is CASSQRSVSSGSGETQYF. The CDR3 DNA reads as TGTGCCAGCAGCCAAAGATCGGTCTCAAGCGGGAGTGGGGAGACCCAGTACTTC.

The J gene is TRBJ1-1, the V gene TRBV15; no definite D call. In germline, CDR1 is LNHNV, CDR2 YYDKDF (reference sequence). This CDR3 is 14 amino acids long. The V end was cut by 0 bases, the J end by 1 base, with 6 bases between. The CDR3 bases are TGTGCCACCAGCAGAGATCTTCCGAACACTGAAGCTTTCTTT. Its protein product is CATSRDLPNTEAFF.

This clonotype was observed a handful of times. J is TRBJ2-4 and V is TRBV11-2; D ambiguous. The CDR3 covers 12 residues. CDR1 is SGHAT and CDR2 is FQNNGV in the germline V gene. The germline V and J ends were trimmed by 7 bases and 8 bases, with 12 bases remaining between them. CDR3 sequence reads: CASTGLSDIQYF. CDR3 coding DNA: TGTGCCAGCACCGGGCTTTCAGACATTCAGTACTTC.

In its sample, this clonotype was seen many times. The rearrangement uses TRBV30 and TRBJ2-5; D remains ambiguous. The CDR3 extends over 13 amino acids. V was trimmed by 0 bases and J by 1 base, leaving 6 bases between them. Germline CDR1 and CDR2: GTSNPN and SVGIG (reference sequence). This CDR3 is CAWSVSSQETQYF. In DNA form, the CDR3 reads TGTGCCTGGAGTGTAAGCAGCCAAGAGACCCAGTACTTC.

V usage is TRBV28 and J usage is TRBJ2-2; D call uncertain. The CDR3 is 14 residues long. Germline CDR1 and CDR2: MDHEN and SYDVKM. The ends were cut back, 5 bases at V and 5 bases at J, with 12 bases in the middle. The CDR3 reads CASSSRLRTGELFF. CDR3 nucleotides: TGTGCCAGCAGTAGTCGACTGCGAACCGGGGAGCTGTTTTTT.

The rearrangement links TRBV12-3 or TRBV12-4 to TRBJ2-3; D is uncertain. The V end was cut by 7 bases, the J end by 1 base, with 15 bases between. This CDR3 is built from 15 residues. Here the CDR3 DNA reads TGTGCCAGCACCTCGGCCGGATGGGGCACAGATACGCAGTATTTT. Translated, it gives CASTSAGWGTDTQYF.

In this sample, this clonotype turned up many times. The chain has TRBV5-1 and TRBJ1-5; no firm D call. V was trimmed by 2 bases and J by 6 bases, leaving 9 bases between them. There are 13 residues in the CDR3. From germline, CDR1 is SGHRS and CDR2 YFSETQ. The CDR3 sequence: CASSFQAGQPQHF. The CDR3 DNA is TGCGCCAGCAGCTTTCAAGCGGGTCAGCCCCAGCATTTT.

There are many counts of this clonotype. The gene calls are TRBV14 and TRBJ2-5; possibly TRBD1 for D (5 bases). V was shortened by 4 bases and J by 3 bases, with 12 bases between the two germline ends. This CDR3 is 14 amino acids long. Germline V gives CDR1 SGHDN, CDR2 FVKESK. The DNA of the CDR3 is TGTGCCAGCAGCCCATACGGACATGAAGAGACCCAGTACTTC. This gives the protein CASSPYGHEETQYF.

This clonotype was found many times. The chain couples TRBV6-2 or TRBV6-3 to TRBJ2-7, with 8 bases lining up with TRBD2. This CDR3 region has 17 residues. Germline V CDR1 and CDR2: MNHEY, SVGEGT. V gave up 11 bases and J gave up 6 bases; unmatched junction bases: 24. CDR3 residues: CAAGESPGLVMGCEQYF. The CDR3 DNA sequence: TGTGCCGCCGGAGAAAGCCCGGGACTAGTCATGGGATGCGAGCAGTACTTC.

This clonotype was found many times. DNA for the CDR3: TGCAGCGTTGTGGGGGAGAACACTGAAGCTTTCTTT. Its protein product is CSVVGENTEAFF. The chain links TRBV29-1 to TRBJ1-1, with a possible D match to TRBD1 (5 bases). CDR1 and CDR2 (germline): SQVTM, ANQGSEA. The CDR3 has 12 amino acids. V lost 4 bases, J lost 1 base, and 7 bases lay in between.